This TCR beta chain was observed in a study of blood T cell repertoires in COVID-19. Repertoires were generated with immunoSEQ multiplex PCR, while TCRdb's copy carries only in-frame clones and drops some. The sample has about 370,000 clones, roughly nine tenths seen once. This CDR3 has 16 amino acids. V was trimmed by 0 bases and J by 4 bases, leaving 12 bases between them. CDR1 is LNHNV and CDR2 is YYDKDF in the germline V gene (reference sequence). Sequenced sample: PBMCs or T cells enriched from blood (not recorded which). This TCR derives from a young man who had recovered from COVID-19. The chain joins TRBV15 to TRBJ2-2; TRBD2 is a possible D gene (6 bases). CDR3: CATSRDGRIGTGELFF. The CDR3, as DNA: TGTGCCACCAGCAGAGATGGGAGGATAGGCACCGGGGAGCTGTTTTTT.